A single sample is the source of the 17 T cell receptor beta chains below, sequenced in a study of early T cells in non-severe SARS-CoV-2 infection. TCRdb re-called the 5' RACE reads through MiXCR, storing one row per CDR3 protein. The sample contains 45,000 to 55,000 distinct CDR3 sequences, 11% of which appear only once. The sample taken for sequencing was whole blood. The receptors shown here come from an adult who was a healthcare worker with PCR-confirmed SARS-CoV-2 infection or an uninfected control (not recorded which).

J is TRBJ1-2 and V is TRBV11-2; tentatively, D is TRBD1 (6 bases). V lost 3 bases and J 3 bases, leaving 11 bases between the germline ends. Per germline, CDR1 SGHAT and CDR2 FQNNGV. CDR3 length equals 14 residues. The DNA of the CDR3 is TGTGCCAGCAGCTTGCAAACAGGGTACTATGGCTACACCTTC. This translates into CASSLQTGYYGYTF.

This clonotype was seen only a few times. J is TRBJ2-7 and V is TRBV20-1, with 9 bases fitting TRBD1. The CDR3 contains 13 residues. Germline V lookup: CDR1 DFQATT, CDR2 SNEGSKA (reference sequence). Germline trimming cut 5 bases from V and 3 bases from J; bases unmatched to any gene: 5. The CDR3 DNA is TGCAGTGCTTGGGGACAGGGCGGCTACGAGCAGTACTTC. It is translated as CSAWGQGGYEQYF.

In its sample, this clonotype was seen many times. The V gene is TRBV7-3, the J gene TRBJ2-2; a possible D gene is TRBD1 (5 bases). V gave up 6 bases and J gave up 7 bases, with 9 bases separating them. Germline V lookup: CDR1 SGHTA, CDR2 FQGTGA. The length of the CDR3 is 12 residues. The CDR3 DNA reads as TGTGCCAGCAGTCTCAGGGTCGGGGAGCTGTTTTTT. The encoded protein is CASSLRVGELFF.

There are a few counts of this clonotype. The V and J genes are TRBV5-1 and TRBJ2-5; D unclear. The germline V gene encodes CDR1 SGHRS and CDR2 YFSETQ. V lost 4 bases and J lost 4, with 14 bases in between. CDR3 length: 14 amino acids. The DNA for the CDR3 is TGCGCCAGCAGCCTACAGACCTTGGGAGAGACCCAGTACTTC. This codes for CASSLQTLGETQYF. Drawing the rest from reference TRBV5-1 and TRBJ2-5, the complete variable domain is KAGVTQTPRYLIKTRGQQVTLSCSPISGHRSVSWYQQTPGQGLQFLFEYFSETQRNKGNFPGRFSGRQFSNSRSEMNVSTLELGDSALYLCASSLQTLGETQYFGPGTRLLVL.

The CDR3 DNA sequence: TGTGCCAGCAAAAACACAGATACGCAGTATTTT. Translated, it gives CASKNTDTQYF. V gene TRBV11-2 combines with J gene TRBJ2-3; D remains unclear. In germline, CDR1 is SGHAT, CDR2 FQNNGV. Trimming cost V 7 bases and J 2 bases, with 4 bases left between them. CDR3 length equals 11 residues.

The chain carries TRBV6-1 and TRBJ1-5, with D unresolved. The CDR3 length is 12 residues. Germline V gene data show CDR1 as MNHNS and CDR2 as SASEGT. The V gene lost 5 bases and the J gene lost 7 bases, with 9 bases spanning the gap. CDR3 in DNA: TGTGCCAGCAGTCTCCGCCCGCAGCCCCAGCATTTT. Its protein product is CASSLRPQPQHF.

The chain has TRBV23-1 and TRBJ2-1, with a possible D match to TRBD1 (5 bases). TRBV23-1 is an ORF, with its function uncertain. This CDR3 region has 14 residues. Trimming took off 6 bases at V and 2 bases at J, with 11 bases between the two ends. The CDR3 here is CASRRQGAYNEQFF. CDR3 nucleotides: TGCGCCAGCAGGCGGCAGGGCGCCTACAATGAGCAGTTCTTC.

The sample holds many counts of this clonotype. The chain is built from TRBV19 and TRBJ2-2; 9 positions match TRBD1. The CDR3 length is 15 residues. Germline lookup yields CDR1 LNHDA and CDR2 SQIVND (reference sequence). V was clipped by 8 bases and J by 2 bases; unmatched bases: 6. The CDR3 region has the DNA TGTGCCAGTGGTCCGGGACAGGGTAACACCGGGGAGCTGTTTTTT. Protein: CASGPGQGNTGELFF.

This clonotype has a count of ten or more. The gene calls are TRBV6-1 and TRBJ1-3; 7 bases are a match to TRBD1. Germline lookup yields CDR1 MNHNS and CDR2 SASEGT. This CDR3 has 15 amino acids. The V gene end was trimmed by 4 bases and the J gene end by 0 bases; junction bases not matched to a gene: 3. The CDR3 DNA reads TGTGCCAGCAGTGTCGACAGGGCCTCTGGAAACACCATATATTTT. This codes for CASSVDRASGNTIYF.

This clonotype was detected a few times. The V and J genes are TRBV2 and TRBJ2-7; the D gene could be TRBD1 or TRBD2 (6 bases each). CDR3 length: 13 amino acids. CDR1 is SNHLY and CDR2 is FYNNEI in the germline V gene. V was shortened by 6 bases and J by 6 bases, with 15 bases between the two germline ends. The DNA of the CDR3 is TGTGCCAGCAGAAAGGACGGGGGCGGCGAGCAGTACTTC. Its translation: CASRKDGGGEQYF. Supplemented by reference TRBV2 and TRBJ2-7, the full variable domain reads EPEVTQTPSHQVTQMGQEVILRCVPISNHLYFYWYRQILGQKVEFLVSFYNNEISEKSEIFDDQFSVERPDGSNFTLKIRSTKLEDSAMYFCASRKDGGGEQYFGPGTRLTVT.

In its sample, this clonotype was seen many times. J is TRBJ1-6 and V is TRBV7-9; D gene unclear. There are 14 residues in the CDR3. V dropped 4 bases and J dropped 7 bases, with 11 bases sitting between them. Germline V CDR1 and CDR2: SEHNR, FQNEAQ (reference sequence). CDR3 residues: CASSYGVRNSPLHF. The DNA of the CDR3 is TGTGCCAGCAGCTACGGGGTTCGAAATTCACCCCTCCACTTT.

This clonotype occurred a few times. This chain joins TRBV7-9 and TRBJ2-3; D uncertain. There are 14 residues in the CDR3. Germline V gene lookup returns CDR1 SEHNR and CDR2 FQNEAQ (reference sequence). Trimming took off 5 bases at V and 5 bases at J, with 14 bases between the two ends. The CDR3 region is CASSPTTFGDTQYF. The CDR3 nucleotides are TGTGCCAGCAGCCCGACGACGTTCGGAGATACGCAGTATTTT.

The chain joins TRBV6-1 to TRBJ2-4; either TRBD1 or TRBD2 may supply D (6 bases each). Deletions cut 8 bases from V and 0 bases from J, with 23 bases between. Germline V lookup: CDR1 MNHNS, CDR2 SASEGT. This CDR3 spans 18 amino acids. This CDR3 reads CASGVFVGGTLAKNIQYF. CDR3 DNA: TGTGCCAGCGGTGTGTTTGTGGGCGGGACACTAGCCAAAAACATTCAGTACTTC.

This rearrangement joins TRBV11-3 to TRBJ2-3, with TRBD1 matching 7 bases. With 8 bases clipped from V and 0 bases from J, the junction kept 8 bases outside the gene matches. In germline, CDR1 is SGHNT, CDR2 YENEEA. CDR3 size: 15 residues. CDR3 in amino acids: CASSPGTVSTDTQYF. CDR3 coding DNA: TGTGCCAGCTCACCCGGGACAGTGAGCACAGATACGCAGTATTTT. Variable domain in full (rest from reference TRBV11-3 and TRBJ2-3): EAGVVQSPRYKIIEKKQPVAFWCNPISGHNTLYWYLQNLGQGPELLIRYENEEAVDDSQLPKDRFSAERLKGVDSTLKIQPAELGDSAVYLCASSPGTVSTDTQYFGPGTRLTVL.

The V gene is TRBV6-1, the J gene TRBJ1-1; D call uncertain. The CDR3 consists of 13 residues. Trimming removed 3 bases at V and 4 bases at J, with 9 bases between. CDR1 MNHNS and CDR2 SASEGT come from the germline V gene. The CDR3 region has the DNA TGTGCCAGCAGTGAGGCGGTCGGCACTGAAGCTTTCTTT. Translating gives CASSEAVGTEAFF.

The chain carries TRBV7-7 and TRBJ2-3; 11 positions match TRBD2. V was pared by 1 base and J by 6 bases, with 3 bases of the junction left unmatched. CDR3 length: 15 residues. Germline CDR1 and CDR2: SSHAT and FNYEAQ (reference sequence). The CDR3 region is CASSLGTSGWDTQYF. The CDR3 DNA sequence: TGTGCCAGCAGCTTAGGGACTAGCGGGTGGGATACGCAGTATTTT.

This chain joins TRBV7-8 and TRBJ2-3, with D perhaps TRBD2 (5 bases). The CDR3 runs 15 residues. The germline CDR1 and CDR2 sequences are SGHVS and FQNEAQ. The ends were cut back, 5 bases at V and 5 bases at J, with 17 bases in the middle. In DNA, the CDR3 is TGTGCCAGCAGCCTACCCGGGAACATCAGAGATACGCAGTATTTT. Translation: CASSLPGNIRDTQYF. The variable domain in full, with the rest retrieved from reference TRBV7-8 and TRBJ2-3, is GAGVSQSPRYKVAKRGQDVALRCDPISGHVSLFWYQQALGQGPEFLTYFQNEAQLDKSGLPSDRFFAERPEGSVSTLKIQRTQQEDSAVYLCASSLPGNIRDTQYFGPGTRLTVL.